Listed here are 24 T cell receptor beta chains from one sample, sequenced in a study of blood T cell repertoires in COVID-19. TCRdb keeps only in-frame clones here, not all; method: immunoSEQ multiplex PCR. Of some 290,000 clones in the sample, approximately 87% are singletons; the top ten hold roughly 12%. The specimen was peripheral blood. The receptors come from a woman in her twenties or thirties with COVID-19, enrolled during active disease.

This clone occurred once. This rearrangement joins TRBV11-3 to TRBJ2-1, with D perhaps matching TRBD1 (6 bases). The germline gives CDR1 SGHNT, CDR2 YENEEA. The ends were cut back, 0 bases at V and 0 bases at J, with 9 bases in the middle. The CDR3 extends over 16 amino acids. The CDR3 protein is CASSLDTGFSYNEQFF. The CDR3 DNA sequence: TGTGCCAGCAGCTTAGACACAGGGTTCTCCTACAATGAGCAGTTCTTC.

V usage is TRBV10-3 and J usage is TRBJ2-7; D uncertain. This CDR3 comprises 11 residues. The germline V gene encodes CDR1 ENHRY and CDR2 SYGVKD. V dropped 10 bases and J dropped 5 bases, with 12 bases sitting between them. CDR3 residues: CATQTSHEQYF. Here the CDR3 DNA reads TGTGCCACCCAGACAAGCCACGAGCAGTACTTC.

A word on this clone: At one end, the junction sequence differs from germline, possibly due to a read error. The chain employs TRBV29-1 and TRBJ1-2, with D unresolved. Germline loops: CDR1 SQVTM, CDR2 ANQGSEA. The CDR3 has 15 residues. CDR3 in amino acids: CSVEGGIIANYGYTF. The CDR3 DNA is TGCAGCGTAGAAGGAGGGATAATCGCTAACTATGGCTACACCTTC.

The chain is built from TRBV27 and TRBJ2-1; no firm D call. The CDR3 runs to 15 residues. Trimming removed 0 bases at V and 1 base at J, with 7 bases between. Per the germline V gene, CDR1 is MNHEY and CDR2 is SMNVEV (reference sequence). As DNA, the CDR3 is TGTGCCAGCAGTTTATCCCTGAGGTCCTACAATGAGCAGTTCTTC. As protein: CASSLSLRSYNEQFF.

The chain has TRBV5-6 and TRBJ1-1, with D perhaps TRBD1 (5 bases). V lost 3 bases and J lost 1, with 13 bases in between. Germline CDR1 and CDR2: SGHDT and YYEEEE. The CDR3 consists of 15 residues. This CDR3 is CASSWGPQGNTEAFF. DNA of the CDR3: TGTGCCAGCAGCTGGGGCCCGCAGGGGAACACTGAAGCTTTCTTT.

V is TRBV10-1 and J is TRBJ2-1; 8 nucleotides agree with TRBD1. The CDR3 is made up of 15 amino acids. Germline lookup yields CDR1 WNHNN and CDR2 SYGVQD (reference sequence). Trimming at V came to 5 bases and at J to 6 bases, leaving 9 bases not matched to a gene. The CDR3 DNA follows: TGCGCCAGCAGTTCTAGACAGGGGCAGGGCAATGAGCAGTTCTTC. Its translation: CASSSRQGQGNEQFF.

This clone was detected only once. The chain couples TRBV27 to TRBJ2-2, with D unresolved. Germline CDR1 reads MNHEY; CDR2 reads SMNVEV (reference sequence). V was trimmed by 6 bases and J by 1 base, leaving 9 bases between them. The CDR3 has 14 residues. The chain's CDR3 is CASRILRNTGELFF. In nucleotides, the CDR3 is TGTGCCAGCAGGATACTAAGGAACACCGGGGAGCTGTTTTTT.

This chain joins TRBV6-5 and TRBJ1-1; TRBD1 matches 8 bases. Germline CDR1 reads MNHEY; CDR2 reads SVGAGI. This CDR3 is built from 14 residues. V shed 6 bases and J 1 base; nucleotides not matched to a gene: 4. The CDR3 DNA is TGTGCCAGCAGGCGACAGGGGCAGAACACTGAAGCTTTCTTT. Translating it yields CASRRQGQNTEAFF.

This clone showed up just once. The rearrangement uses TRBV4-2 and TRBJ2-7; 9 bases align to TRBD1. This CDR3 contains 15 residues. Per germline, CDR1 LGHNA and CDR2 YNFKEQ. The ends lost 0 bases at V and 7 bases at J; junction bases unmatched: 7. This chain's CDR3 is CASSQEHRGPGEQYF. The CDR3 nucleotides read TGTGCCAGCAGCCAAGAACACAGGGGGCCGGGGGAGCAGTACTTC.

This sequence joins TRBV2 and TRBJ1-6; 7 nucleotides align to TRBD1. V lost 6 bases and J lost 9; bases outside the gene matches: 5. The CDR3 sequence is 13 residues long. Germline V CDR1 and CDR2: SNHLY, FYNNEI. CDR3 in DNA: TGTGCCAGCAGGACAGGGAGAGCTTCACCCCTCCACTTT. It is translated as CASRTGRASPLHF.

The chain recombines TRBV7-2 with TRBJ2-3; 13 bases map to TRBD2. V trimming: 5 bases; J trimming: 2 bases; junction bases outside the gene matches: 4. The length of the CDR3 is 16 residues. The germline V gene has CDR1 SGHTA and CDR2 FQGNSA. This chain's CDR3 is CASSPGLAGVTDTQYF. Here the CDR3 DNA reads TGTGCCAGCAGCCCCGGACTAGCGGGGGTCACAGATACGCAGTATTTT.

The chain recombines TRBV18 with TRBJ1-6; 9 bases agree with TRBD1. Germline-derived CDR1 and CDR2 are KGHSH and LQKENI. The CDR3 contains 15 residues. Unmatched junction bases numbered 9, after V lost 6 bases and J lost 9 bases. This CDR3 reads CASSWTGAFGSPLHF. The CDR3 region has the DNA TGTGCCAGCTCTTGGACAGGGGCTTTTGGTTCACCCCTCCACTTT.

At least ten counts were recorded for this clone. The chain couples TRBV9 to TRBJ2-7, with 9 bases that match TRBD2. Germline V gene lookup returns CDR1 SGDLS and CDR2 YYNGEE. J lost 2 bases, V lost 4 bases, and 4 bases had no gene match. The length of the CDR3 is 14 residues. The CDR3 protein is CASSYSSGTYEQYF. CDR3 bases: TGTGCCAGCAGCTACTCTAGCGGGACCTACGAGCAGTACTTC.

The gene calls are TRBV5-6 and TRBJ1-6; D might be TRBD1 (5 bases). The germline gives CDR1 SGHDT, CDR2 YYEEEE. The CDR3 runs to 14 residues. V was pared by 0 bases and J by 7 bases, with 8 bases between. This CDR3 is CASSLVGGNSPLHF. CDR3 bases: TGTGCCAGCAGCTTGGTCGGGGGGAATTCACCCCTCCACTTT.

This chain connects TRBV19 to TRBJ2-1; 7 nucleotides line up with TRBD1. Germline values: CDR1 LNHDA, CDR2 SQIVND (reference sequence). Trimming removed 8 bases from V and 4 bases from J; junction bases left unmatched: 11. This CDR3 region has 15 residues. CDR3 sequence reads: CASQGPGTDYNEQFF. The CDR3 coding sequence is TGTGCCAGTCAGGGCCCCGGGACAGATTACAATGAGCAGTTCTTC.

V is TRBV7-9 and J is TRBJ2-5, with a weak D call TRBD2 (7 bases). Germline loops: CDR1 SEHNR, CDR2 FQNEAQ (reference sequence). This CDR3 is 15 amino acids long. V was trimmed by 5 bases and J by 3 bases, leaving 16 bases between them. The CDR3 DNA reads as TGTGCCAGCAGCCGTAGGGGGGGGTTCGAAGAGACCCAGTACTTC. It translates to CASSRRGGFEETQYF.

This chain connects TRBV5-1 to TRBJ1-2; 7 positions agree with TRBD1. The CDR3 contains 14 residues. Germline V lookup: CDR1 SGHRS, CDR2 YFSETQ. V gave up 2 bases and J gave up 5 bases; unmatched junction bases: 6. CDR3 sequence (DNA): TGCGCCAGCAGCTTAGGGACAGCCTCTTATGGCTACACCTTC. Translation gives CASSLGTASYGYTF.

The rearrangement links TRBV2 to TRBJ2-7; D is undetermined. Germline CDR1 SNHLY, CDR2 FYNNEI. The CDR3 consists of 15 residues. Trimming cost V 1 base and J 0 bases, with 10 bases left between them. The CDR3 sequence: CASSEGGQLSYEQYF. CDR3 DNA sequence: TGTGCCAGCAGTGAAGGCGGCCAGCTCTCCTACGAGCAGTACTTC.

This chain links TRBV18 with TRBJ1-6, with 9 bases lining up with TRBD1. Trimming took 3 bases from V and 2 from J; bases not matched to a gene: 5. The CDR3 totals 17 residues. Germline values: CDR1 KGHSH, CDR2 LQKENI. The CDR3 sequence: CASSPTGGGPYNSPLHF. CDR3 in DNA: TGTGCCAGCTCACCCACAGGGGGCGGCCCCTATAATTCACCCCTCCACTTT.

The chain carries TRBV3-1 (or the pseudogene TRBV3-2) and TRBJ2-5; no reliable D call. Germline loops: CDR1 LGHDT, CDR2 YNNKEL (reference sequence). The V gene lost 3 bases and the J gene lost 5 bases, with 10 bases spanning the gap. The CDR3 spans 13 residues. CDR3 amino acids: CASSHRSSETQYF. The CDR3 nucleotides read TGTGCCAGCAGCCACAGGTCCAGCGAGACCCAGTACTTC.

V is TRBV28 and J is TRBJ1-5; D is uncertain. Germline CDR1 and CDR2: MDHEN and SYDVKM. V dropped 2 bases and J dropped 1 base, with 9 bases sitting between them. The CDR3 extends over 15 amino acids. The CDR3 protein is CASSLQDLSNQPQHF. The CDR3 DNA follows: TGTGCCAGCAGTTTACAGGACTTGAGCAATCAGCCCCAGCATTTT. The full variable domain, in which reference TRBV28 and TRBJ1-5 provide the parts outside the CDR3, is DVKVTQSSRYLVKRTGEKVFLECVQDMDHENMFWYRQDPGLGLRLIYFSYDVKMKEKGDIPEGYSVSREKKERFSLILESASTNQTSMYLCASSLQDLSNQPQHFGDGTRLSIL.

In this sample, this clone turned up a few times. The chain employs TRBV7-9 and TRBJ1-6; 7 positions agree with TRBD1. CDR1 is SEHNR, CDR2 FQNEAQ, per germline (reference sequence). Losses at the gene ends were 4 bases for V and 10 bases for J; bases not matched to a gene: 10. The CDR3 has 15 amino acids. The CDR3 sequence is CASSSTRQGWSPLHF. The CDR3, as DNA: TGTGCCAGCAGCTCCACTAGACAGGGATGGTCACCCCTCCACTTT. The whole variable domain, remainder taken from reference TRBV7-9 and TRBJ1-6, is DTGVSQNPRHKITKRGQNVTFRCDPISEHNRLYWYRQTLGQGPEFLTYFQNEAQLEKSRLLSDRFSAERPKGSFSTLEIQRTEQGDSAMYLCASSSTRQGWSPLHFGNGTRLTVT.

The CDR3: CASSPGSGGAYFNPGTQYF. The CDR3, as DNA: TGTGCCAGCAGTCCCGGTAGCGGGGGGGCCTATTTCAATCCAGGTACGCAGTATTTT. The chain is built from TRBV27 and TRBJ2-3, with 11 bases lining up with TRBD2. This CDR3 spans 19 amino acids. Germline CDR1 MNHEY, CDR2 SMNVEV (reference sequence). V trimming: 5 bases; J trimming: 8 bases; junction bases outside the gene matches: 21.

V gene TRBV6-5 combines with J gene TRBJ2-3, with TRBD2 matching over 10 bases. From germline, CDR1 is MNHEY and CDR2 SVGAGI. The V gene end was trimmed by 6 bases and the J gene end by 1 base; junction bases not matched to a gene: 4. This CDR3 has 15 amino acids. The CDR3: CASRLLAGGTDTQYF. The CDR3, as DNA: TGTGCCAGCAGACTCCTAGCGGGGGGCACAGATACGCAGTATTTT.